This entry lists 8 T cell receptor beta chains sequenced from one sample in a study of T cells in Graves' hyperthyroidism and ophthalmopathy. RNA transcripts yielded amplified TCR beta CDR3 regions. The study used the HTBI primer set for a first-round RT-PCR of the TCR CDR3. TCRdb reprocessed the multiplex PCR reads with MiXCR, giving one entry per CDR3 protein. The sample carries a few hundred thousand distinct CDR3 sequences, approximately 18% recorded once. The sample comprised blood. These receptors were collected from a man aged 50-60 years with Graves' ophthalmopathy.

The CDR3: CASSQKPWLVQPQHF. Here the CDR3 DNA reads TGCGCCAGCAGCCAAAAACCCTGGCTCGTTCAGCCCCAGCATTTT. The chain couples TRBV4-1 to TRBJ1-5; D not resolved. Looked up from germline, CDR1 is MGHRA and CDR2 is YSYEKL. This CDR3 has 15 amino acids. V was trimmed by 2 bases and J by 6 bases, leaving 14 bases between them.

There are a few counts of this clonotype. The V and J genes are TRBV7-9 and TRBJ2-1, with D uncertain. Germline V gene lookup returns CDR1 SEHNR and CDR2 FQNEAQ (reference sequence). V was clipped by 1 base and J by 2 bases, with 6 bases between them. There are 14 residues in the CDR3. The CDR3 DNA reads as TGTGCCAGCAGCTTAGTTGCGGCCTACAATGAGCAGTTCTTC. It translates to CASSLVAAYNEQFF.

Written as DNA, the CDR3 is TGTGCCAGCTCACCTTTTGAAGGGATGAACACTGAAGCTTTCTTT. Encoded protein: CASSPFEGMNTEAFF. The chain employs TRBV18 and TRBJ1-1; D remains ambiguous. Trimming cost V 3 bases and J 0 bases, with 11 bases left between them. The length of the CDR3 is 15 residues. Looked up from germline, CDR1 is KGHSH and CDR2 is LQKENI.

The chain couples TRBV20-1 to TRBJ1-6; possible D gene TRBD1, 5 bases. The CDR3 is 16 residues long. CDR1 and CDR2 from the germline V gene are DFQATT and SNEGSKA (reference sequence). V lost 1 base, J lost 9 bases, and 19 bases lay in between. DNA of the CDR3: TGCAGTGCTAGAGGTAGAGGACGGGGGGGATCTTCACCCCTCCACTTT. Translated: CSARGRGRGGSSPLHF.

J is TRBJ2-3 and V is TRBV19, with D perhaps matching TRBD1 (6 bases). Germline lookup yields CDR1 LNHDA and CDR2 SQIVND (reference sequence). Deletions cut 9 bases from V and 0 bases from J, with 16 bases between. There are 15 residues in the CDR3. CDR3 sequence: CASQGWGPSTDTQYF. CDR3 nucleotides: TGTGCCAGCCAGGGGTGGGGCCCTAGCACAGATACGCAGTATTTT.

At least ten counts were recorded for this clonotype. V is TRBV7-2 and J is TRBJ2-7, with D perhaps matching TRBD2 (6 bases). Germline values: CDR1 SGHTA, CDR2 FQGNSA. V dropped 3 bases and J dropped 0 bases, with 15 bases sitting between them. The CDR3 covers 16 residues. CDR3 region: CASSFSGGGSSYEQYF. In nucleotides, the CDR3 is TGTGCCAGCAGCTTTAGTGGCGGAGGGAGCTCCTACGAGCAGTACTTC.

At least ten counts were recorded for this clonotype. The chain joins TRBV12-3 or TRBV12-4 to TRBJ1-2, with D perhaps TRBD1 (5 bases). The CDR3 loop spans 12 amino acids. V lost 7 bases and J lost 2, with 8 bases in between. The CDR3 nucleotides read TGTGCCAGCACTCAGGGAAACTATGGCTACACCTTC. Protein: CASTQGNYGYTF.

This clonotype was picked up many times. One end of the junction fails to match germline, which may point to a read error. V and J are TRBV18 and TRBJ2-5; possible D gene TRBD2, 5 bases. Germline CDR1 KGHSH, CDR2 LQKENI. The CDR3 consists of 10 residues. The CDR3 region is CASSPLHGDF. The DNA for the CDR3 is TGTGCCAGCTCACCACTCCACGGGGACTTC.